This passage covers 32 T cell receptor beta chains from one sample sequenced in a study of Graves' ophthalmopathy and Graves' hyperthyroidism (dated by TCRdb to the late 2010s). TCRdb shows the sequencer as Illumina HiSeq 2000. For repertoire sequencing, the TCR beta CDR3 regions were amplified from RNA transcripts. The first round was an RT-PCR using HTBI primers with the Qiagen OneStep RT-PCR kit, and this first round was followed by a second-round multiplex PCR, then size selection and purification. TCRdb itself trimmed the public reads at Q25 with fastp, ran MiXCR and retained productive beta chains. Entries that share a CDR3 protein sequence are merged under the most common genes and DNA. This sample is represented by about 170,000 distinct CDR3 sequences; roughly two fifths of them were singletons. The top ten clonotypes cover about 5.8% of the sample. Sequencing was done on a sample of peripheral blood. The receptors stem from a woman aged 40 to 50 with Graves' ophthalmopathy. Donor details come from another sample of the same person, matched by shared clones.

Ten or more counts support this clonotype. The V gene is TRBV19, the J gene TRBJ1-5; TRBD1 is a possible D gene (5 bases). V lost 9 bases and J 6 bases, leaving 15 bases between the germline ends. The CDR3 is made up of 13 amino acids. Germline V lookup: CDR1 LNHDA, CDR2 SQIVND (reference sequence). CDR3 sequence reads: CASKRFGGQPQHF. The CDR3 DNA reads TGTGCCAGCAAAAGGTTCGGGGGTCAGCCCCAGCATTTT.

This clonotype was picked up many times. V and J are TRBV7-9 and TRBJ2-6, with D tentatively TRBD1 (6 bases). V was pared by 5 bases and J by 4 bases, with 9 bases between. The CDR3 runs 14 residues. The germline gives CDR1 SEHNR, CDR2 FQNEAQ (reference sequence). This CDR3 is CASSAGVGANVLTF. In nucleotides, the CDR3 is TGTGCCAGCAGCGCAGGGGTGGGGGCCAACGTCCTGACTTTC. The full variable domain, completed using reference TRBV7-9 and TRBJ2-6, is DTGVSQNPRHKITKRGQNVTFRCDPISEHNRLYWYRQTLGQGPEFLTYFQNEAQLEKSRLLSDRFSAERPKGSFSTLEIQRTEQGDSAMYLCASSAGVGANVLTFGAGSRLTVL.

The CDR3 spells CASSGQQNSPLHF. As DNA, the CDR3 is TGTGCCAGCAGTGGGCAGCAAAATTCACCCCTCCACTTT. J is TRBJ1-6 and V is TRBV6-1; D is unresolved. The germline gives CDR1 MNHNS, CDR2 SASEGT. The CDR3 covers 13 residues. The V gene lost 4 bases and the J gene lost 7 bases, with 8 bases spanning the gap.

This clonotype was seen many times. The genes are TRBV12-3 or TRBV12-4 and TRBJ1-3, with D hard to call. The CDR3 has 17 amino acids. V shed 5 bases and J shed 0 bases, with 17 bases lying between them. This chain's CDR3 is CASSAFTVATSGNTIYF. CDR3 nucleotide sequence: TGTGCCAGCAGTGCCTTTACTGTTGCGACCTCTGGAAACACCATATATTTT.

The chain combines TRBV3-1 with TRBJ2-7; D not resolved. The CDR3 is 14 amino acids. V was cut by 0 bases and J by 7 bases, with 13 bases left in between. The germline CDR1 and CDR2 sequences are LGHDT and YNNKEL (reference sequence). CDR3 DNA sequence: TGTGCCAGCAGCCAAGAGCCCATCTGCAGGGAGCAGTACTTC. This gives the protein CASSQEPICREQYF.

This clonotype was counted ten times or more. V usage is TRBV4-1 and J usage is TRBJ1-1; tentatively, D is TRBD1 (5 bases). The CDR3 contains 15 residues. V lost 5 bases and J 1 base, leaving 14 bases between the germline ends. The germline V gene has CDR1 MGHRA and CDR2 YSYEKL. CDR3 in DNA: TGCGCCAGCAGCAATGGTAGACAGAAGAACACTGAAGCTTTCTTT. Its protein product is CASSNGRQKNTEAFF.

This clonotype was seen ten or more times. This chain uses TRBV6-5 with TRBJ2-5, with 9 bases lining up with TRBD2. Germline CDR1 is MNHEY and CDR2 is SVGAGI. V was clipped by 2 bases and J by 5 bases; unmatched bases: 9. This CDR3 region has 16 residues. CDR3 sequence reads: CASSYGRREGGETQYF. CDR3 bases: TGTGCCAGCAGTTACGGAAGGCGGGAGGGTGGCGAGACCCAGTACTTC.

In its sample, this clonotype was seen many times. The CDR3 region has the DNA TGTGCCAGTAGTATCGGAACTGCTCCTAACTATGGCTACACCTTC. Amino acid sequence: CASSIGTAPNYGYTF. The chain couples TRBV19 to TRBJ1-2, with D unclear. The germline V gene has CDR1 LNHDA and CDR2 SQIVND (reference sequence). The V end was cut by 3 bases, the J end by 0 bases, with 11 bases between. The length of the CDR3 is 15 residues.

This clonotype was counted a few times. The J gene is TRBJ1-5, the V gene TRBV6-1, with D unresolved. The germline V gene has CDR1 MNHNS and CDR2 SASEGT. The CDR3 is made up of 16 amino acids. V was trimmed by 1 base and J by 2 bases, leaving 12 bases between them. CDR3 in amino acids: CASSEGHIAGNQPQHF. The CDR3 nucleotides are TGTGCCAGCAGTGAAGGCCATATTGCGGGCAATCAGCCCCAGCATTTT.

This clonotype was seen many times. The V call is TRBV5-5, the J call TRBJ1-6; TRBD1 aligns across 9 bases. The CDR3 extends over 15 amino acids. Per germline, CDR1 SGHKS and CDR2 YYEKEE (reference sequence). The trim removed 4 bases at V and 7 bases at J, leaving 6 bases unmatched. CDR3 amino acids: CASSGTGSFNSPLHF. The CDR3 nucleotides read TGTGCCAGCAGCGGGACAGGGTCATTCAATTCACCCCTCCACTTT.

This clonotype has ten or more counts. The V call is TRBV20-1, the J call TRBJ2-5; maybe TRBD1 (6 bases). The V and J ends lost 5 bases and 4 bases respectively, with 17 bases between them. In germline, CDR1 is DFQATT, CDR2 SNEGSKA (reference sequence). The CDR3 covers 14 residues. The DNA for the CDR3 is TGCAGTGCTCAACAGGGAGAAGCTATAGAGACCCAGTACTTC. Amino acid sequence: CSAQQGEAIETQYF.

The V call is TRBV7-3, the J call TRBJ2-6; no definite D call. Germline V lookup: CDR1 SGHTA, CDR2 FQGTGA. Trimming took off 5 bases at V and 0 bases at J, with 11 bases between the two ends. This CDR3 is 16 amino acids long. The DNA for the CDR3 is TGTGCCAGCAGCCACCACAGAAACTCTGGGGCCAACGTCCTGACTTTC. It encodes CASSHHRNSGANVLTF.

The chain recombines TRBV28 with TRBJ2-7; D is possibly TRBD2 (6 bases). Germline-derived CDR1 and CDR2 are MDHEN and SYDVKM. V shed 4 bases and J shed 2 bases, with 12 bases lying between them. CDR3 length equals 14 residues. CDR3 amino acids: CASSSAGKAYEQYF. The CDR3 region has the DNA TGTGCCAGCAGTTCTGCGGGAAAGGCCTACGAGCAGTACTTC.

The gene calls are TRBV18 and TRBJ1-6, with D perhaps TRBD1 (6 bases). The V gene's germline CDR1 is KGHSH and CDR2 LQKENI. The V end was cut by 1 base, the J end by 7 bases, with 11 bases between. The CDR3 is 15 amino acids. The CDR3 DNA reads TGTGCCAGCTCACCACTTAAGGGGGGAAATTCACCCCTCCACTTT. Amino acids: CASSPLKGGNSPLHF.

V is TRBV12-3 or TRBV12-4 and J is TRBJ1-1, with D possibly matching TRBD1 (6 bases). V gave up 5 bases and J gave up 0 bases, with 13 bases separating them. CDR3 length: 15 amino acids. The CDR3 is CASSQGGNLNTEAFF. Written as DNA, the CDR3 is TGTGCCAGCAGTCAAGGGGGAAATTTGAACACTGAAGCTTTCTTT.

The sample holds many counts of this clonotype. This chain links TRBV20-1 with TRBJ1-2; D ambiguous. The germline gives CDR1 DFQATT, CDR2 SNEGSKA (reference sequence). V lost 0 bases, J lost 0 bases, and 11 bases lay in between. There are 15 residues in the CDR3. DNA of the CDR3: TGCAGTGCTAGAGATTCCGGGAGAGCTAACTATGGCTACACCTTC. This encodes CSARDSGRANYGYTF.

This sequence joins TRBV6-5 and TRBJ2-5; D gene ambiguous. The CDR3 is made up of 15 amino acids. The germline V and J ends were trimmed by 0 bases and 2 bases, with 10 bases remaining between them. Germline V lookup: CDR1 MNHEY, CDR2 SVGAGI. The CDR3 loop reads CASSYSTRPQETQYF. CDR3 DNA: TGTGCCAGCAGTTACTCGACGAGACCGCAAGAGACCCAGTACTTC.

This clonotype has at least ten counts. J is TRBJ2-5 and V is TRBV9; TRBD1 agrees at 7 bases. Germline CDR1 SGDLS, CDR2 YYNGEE. Losses at the gene ends were 0 bases for V and 1 base for J; bases not matched to a gene: 3. The CDR3 sequence is 15 residues long. The CDR3 bases are TGTGCCAGCAGCGTAGTAGGGGACAGCCAAGAGACCCAGTACTTC. This gives the protein CASSVVGDSQETQYF.

In this sample, this clonotype turned up many times. The rearrangement uses TRBV2 and TRBJ1-2, with a weak D call TRBD1 (6 bases). In germline, CDR1 is SNHLY, CDR2 FYNNEI. The V end lost 3 bases, the J end lost 12 bases, and 11 bases lay between the germline ends. CDR3 length: 11 amino acids. DNA for the CDR3: TGTGCCAGCAGTGACTACAGGGAAGACACCTTC. Translation: CASSDYREDTF.

The chain couples TRBV6-5 to TRBJ1-3, with TRBD1 as a possible D gene (6 bases). The V end lost 2 bases, the J end lost 2 bases, and 13 bases lay between the germline ends. The CDR3 sequence is 16 residues long. Per germline, CDR1 MNHEY and CDR2 SVGAGI. CDR3 amino acids: CASSYGGRTTGNTIYF. Here the CDR3 DNA reads TGTGCCAGCAGTTACGGGGGCAGGACGACTGGAAACACCATATATTTT.

This clonotype appeared many times. V gene TRBV12-3 or TRBV12-4 combines with J gene TRBJ2-2, with a possible D match to TRBD2 (7 bases). Trimming left V 6 bases short and J 5 bases short, with 22 bases between. This CDR3 has 17 residues. CDR3 amino acids: CASSPGGGRVGTGELFF. In DNA form, the CDR3 reads TGTGCCAGCAGCCCAGGAGGGGGGAGGGTCGGAACCGGGGAGCTGTTTTTT.

This clonotype was found many times. V usage is TRBV10-3 and J usage is TRBJ2-2; the D gene is possibly TRBD1 (6 bases). The V gene lost 10 bases and the J gene lost 0 bases, with 12 bases spanning the gap. The CDR3 runs 14 residues. Germline CDR1 is ENHRY and CDR2 is SYGVKD. Here the CDR3 DNA reads TGTGCCACAAACAGGGAATCGAACACCGGGGAGCTGTTTTTT. This translates into CATNRESNTGELFF.

This clonotype was found many times. This rearrangement joins TRBV18 to TRBJ1-3; 7 nucleotides agree with TRBD1. The junction had 9 bases not matched to a gene; V was cut back by 8 bases and J by 5 bases. The CDR3 extends over 14 amino acids. Germline-derived CDR1 and CDR2 are KGHSH and LQKENI. CDR3 nucleotide sequence: TGTGCCAGCCGCCTGGACAGGATGAGAAACACCATATATTTT. This sequence encodes CASRLDRMRNTIYF.

This clonotype was picked up many times. CDR3 coding DNA: TGTGCCAGTAGTATCAGGTGGGCAGGGAACACTGAAGCTTTCTTT. It codes for CASSIRWAGNTEAFF. The rearrangement uses TRBV19 and TRBJ1-1; D not certain. Trimming cost V 3 bases and J 1 base, with 12 bases left between them. CDR1 is LNHDA, CDR2 SQIVND, per germline (reference sequence). CDR3 length: 15 residues.

This chain connects TRBV5-1 to TRBJ1-1; no clear D gene. The V and J ends lost 3 bases and 1 base respectively, with 13 bases between them. This CDR3 has 15 residues. CDR1 and CDR2 from the germline V gene are SGHRS and YFSETQ. The CDR3: CASSSQAAANTEAFF. The DNA for the CDR3 is TGCGCCAGCAGCTCCCAAGCAGCAGCGAACACTGAAGCTTTCTTT.

This clonotype was recorded once. The chain is built from TRBV6-5 and TRBJ2-7, with D unresolved. Per the germline V gene, CDR1 is MNHEY and CDR2 is SVGAGI. With 4 bases removed from V and 5 bases from J, the gap between germline ends came to 15 bases. CDR3 length: 14 amino acids. The CDR3 here is CASSSATSRDEQYF. The CDR3 nucleotides read TGTGCCAGCAGTTCGGCCACCAGTAGGGACGAGCAGTACTTC.

This clonotype has a count of ten or more. CDR3 coding DNA: TGTGCCATCAGTGAGGGGGAGACCCAGTACTTC. Amino acids: CAISEGETQYF. This rearrangement joins TRBV10-3 to TRBJ2-5; D unclear. Germline V gene sequence: CDR1 ENHRY, CDR2 SYGVKD. Trimming cost V 2 bases and J 5 bases, with 3 bases left between them. The CDR3 runs 11 residues.

There are many counts of this clonotype. J is TRBJ1-1 and V is TRBV19; D is possibly TRBD1 (5 bases). CDR1 is LNHDA, CDR2 SQIVND, per germline (reference sequence). CDR3 size: 13 residues. Trimming left V 2 bases short and J 1 base short, with 5 bases between. CDR3 protein: CASSIQGNTEAFF. CDR3 DNA: TGTGCCAGTAGTATACAGGGGAACACTGAAGCTTTCTTT. The full variable domain, rest sourced from reference TRBV19 and TRBJ1-1, is DGGITQSPKYLFRKEGQNVTLSCEQNLNHDAMYWYRQDPGQGLRLIYYSQIVNDFQKGDIAEGYSVSREKKESFPLTVTSAQKNPTAFYLCASSIQGNTEAFFGQGTRLTVV.

This clonotype was observed many times. This chain uses TRBV15 with TRBJ1-1; unclear D gene. Trimming removed 0 bases at V and 11 bases at J, with 13 bases between. Germline CDR1 is LNHNV and CDR2 is YYDKDF (reference sequence). CDR3 length: 13 amino acids. The CDR3 is CATSRDGKGLAFF. CDR3 bases: TGTGCCACCAGCAGAGATGGTAAAGGGTTGGCTTTCTTT.

This clonotype appeared many times. The chain joins TRBV20-1 to TRBJ2-7; D perhaps matches TRBD1 (6 bases). Germline CDR1 reads DFQATT; CDR2 reads SNEGSKA (reference sequence). The CDR3 contains 15 residues. The V gene lost 4 bases and the J gene lost 4 bases, with 20 bases spanning the gap. The CDR3 spells CSATPGQSGRYEQYF. Here the CDR3 DNA reads TGCAGTGCTACTCCCGGACAGTCAGGGCGATACGAGCAGTACTTC.

This chain connects TRBV20-1 to TRBJ1-5, with D uncertain. The CDR3 is made up of 12 amino acids. The germline V and J ends were trimmed by 6 bases and 2 bases, with 8 bases remaining between them. Per the germline V gene, CDR1 is DFQATT and CDR2 is SNEGSKA (reference sequence). In DNA form, the CDR3 reads TGCAGTGCGTCAGGAGGCAATCAGCCCCAGCATTTT. Its translation: CSASGGNQPQHF.

The chain employs TRBV6-2 or TRBV6-3 and TRBJ1-5; no clear D. The CDR3 is 15 amino acids. Trimming pared 8 bases from V and 0 bases from J, leaving 14 bases between. Germline CDR1 and CDR2: MNHEY and SVGEGT. CDR3 DNA sequence: TGTGCCAGCCAGAAAAAAAAATATAGCAATCAGCCCCAGCATTTT. This gives the protein CASQKKKYSNQPQHF.